The present T cell receptor (beta chain) was sequenced within a study of shared clonotypes between healthy human individuals. Whole-study results and caveats: Clonotype sharing across donors was expected to vary with sequencing depth.

Germline values: CDR1 KGHSH, CDR2 LQKENI. V was pared by 2 bases and J by 4 bases, with 20 bases between. This CDR3 has 17 residues. Data came from immunoSEQ multiplex PCR; TCRdb stores just in-frame clones and leaves some out. This table has about 2.3 million clones, just under 95% appearing once. Details on this clone: Its antigen is unknown.

This TCR was recovered from a man younger than 30 in good health. Some clones in this sample may be carry-over from other donors' samples. The sequenced material came from naive CD4+ T cells from PBMCs. The subset denotes: CD45RA+ positively selected. The V and J genes are TRBV18 and TRBJ1-2; D uncertain. The chain's CDR3 is CASSPSVSSDVAYGYTF. The CDR3 DNA follows: TGTGCCAGCTCACCATCTGTATCGTCTGATGTGGCCTATGGCTACACCTTC.